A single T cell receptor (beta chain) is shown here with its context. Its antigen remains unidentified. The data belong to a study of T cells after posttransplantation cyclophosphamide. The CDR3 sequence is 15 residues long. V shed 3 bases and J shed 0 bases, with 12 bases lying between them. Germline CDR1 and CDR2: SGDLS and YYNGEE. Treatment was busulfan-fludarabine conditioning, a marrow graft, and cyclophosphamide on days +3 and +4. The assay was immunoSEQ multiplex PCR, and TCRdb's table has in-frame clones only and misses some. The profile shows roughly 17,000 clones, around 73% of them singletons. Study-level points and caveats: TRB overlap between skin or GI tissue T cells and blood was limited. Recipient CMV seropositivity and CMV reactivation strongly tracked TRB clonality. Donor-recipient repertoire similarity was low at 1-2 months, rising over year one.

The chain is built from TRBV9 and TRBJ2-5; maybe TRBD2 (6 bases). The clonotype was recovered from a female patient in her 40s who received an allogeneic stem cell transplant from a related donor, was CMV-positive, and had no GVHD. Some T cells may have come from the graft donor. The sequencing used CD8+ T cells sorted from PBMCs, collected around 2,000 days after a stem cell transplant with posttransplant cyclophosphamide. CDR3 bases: TGTGCCAGCAGCGGCCGGGACTGGGACCAAGAGACCCAGTACTTC. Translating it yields CASSGRDWDQETQYF. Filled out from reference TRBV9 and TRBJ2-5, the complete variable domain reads DSGVTQTPKHLITATGQRVTLRCSPRSGDLSVYWYQQSLDQGLQFLIQYYNGEERAKGNILERFSAQQFPDLHSELNLSSLELGDSALYFCASSGRDWDQETQYFGPGTRLLVL.